Listed below are T cell receptor beta chains from one sample, sequenced in a study of control samples from healthy donors and cancer patients. Here immunoSEQ multiplex PCR was the method, and the copy in TCRdb shows in-frame clones only, minus some. Of some 76,000 clones listed, around 86% were seen once; the top ten hold around a tenth. Sequenced: PBMCs. The source is a woman between 45 and 65 years old with colorectal cancer. Each CDR3 is given with its conserved first and last residue. D genes are given only for firm matches. Only some rows state a clone size, as once, few, many or a class for expanded clones.

J gene	D gene	V gene	clone size	CDR3 DNA	CDR3 protein
TRBJ2-3	NA	TRBV27	NA	TGTGCCAGCAGGTTTCTAAGCACAGATACGCAGTATTTT	CASRFLSTDTQYF
TRBJ1-3	NA	TRBV10-3	NA	TGTGCCATCAGTGTTTCGACAGGTGGAAACACCATATATTTT	CAISVSTGGNTIYF
TRBJ2-3	NA	TRBV14	once	TGTGCCAGCAGCTACGGCGCGGCAGATACGCAGTATTTT	CASSYGAADTQYF
TRBJ2-2	NA	TRBV3-1/TRBV3-2	NA	TGTGCCAGCAGCCACAGAGGAGTAGCGGGGGAGCTGTTTTTT	CASSHRGVAGELFF
TRBJ1-2	NA	TRBV6-6	few	TGTGCCAGCAGGTCTGGGACCGGCTATGGCTACACCTTC	CASRSGTGYGYTF
TRBJ1-5	NA	TRBV7-2	once	TGTGCCAGCAGCTTTGGGCCAAATCAGCCCCAGCATTTT	CASSFGPNQPQHF
TRBJ1-6	TRBD1	TRBV7-9	NA	TGTGCCAGCAGCCTTCGGACAGGGGCCTATAATTCACCCCTCCACTTT	CASSLRTGAYNSPLHF
TRBJ1-2	TRBD1	TRBV6-1	once	TGTGCCAGCAGTGAGAGGGGACAGGCCTATGGCTACACCTTC	CASSERGQAYGYTF
TRBJ1-5	NA	TRBV10-3	NA	TGTGCCATCACCCCGGGGGTCAATCAGCCCCAGCATTTT	CAITPGVNQPQHF
TRBJ1-5	TRBD1	TRBV3-1/TRBV3-2	NA	TGTGCCAGCAGCCAGCCACTGACAGGGCGCAATCAGCCCCAGCATTTT	CASSQPLTGRNQPQHF
TRBJ2-2	NA	TRBV7-2	NA	TGTGCCAGCAGCTTTGGGGGGGCGAGCACCGGGGAGCTGTTTTTT	CASSFGGASTGELFF
TRBJ1-2	NA	TRBV28	NA	TGTGCCAGCGCTGATCCTAACTATGGCTACACCTTC	CASADPNYGYTF
TRBJ2-5	TRBD2	TRBV19	NA	TGTGCCAGTAGTTCTCTAGCGGGGGGTGGAGAGACCCAGTACTTC	CASSSLAGGGETQYF
TRBJ2-5	NA	TRBV6-1	NA	TGTGCCAGCAGTGAAAATGAGTCGGCAGTTCAAGAGACCCAGTACTTC	CASSENESAVQETQYF
TRBJ2-2	NA	TRBV4-1	NA	TGCGCCAGCAGCCAGGTCGTAGGGGGCACCGGGGAGCTGTTTTTT	CASSQVVGGTGELFF
TRBJ1-5	NA	TRBV7-8	once	TGTGCCAGCAGCTTAGGTTTAAGTGGCAATCAGCCCCAGCATTTT	CASSLGLSGNQPQHF
TRBJ2-5	NA	TRBV7-8	NA	TGTGCCAGCAGCCCCAGGGCAGGGGTAGAGACCCAGTACTTC	CASSPRAGVETQYF
TRBJ2-3	TRBD1	TRBV25-1	NA	TGTGCCAGCAGGACAGGGGGCGCAGATACGCAGTATTTT	CASRTGGADTQYF
TRBJ1-4	NA	TRBV6-2/TRBV6-3	NA	TGTGCCAGCAGTACCTCTGGGAAAGGAGATGAAAAACTGTTTTTT	CASSTSGKGDEKLFF
TRBJ2-4	TRBD1	TRBV6-5	NA	TGTGCCAGCAGTTACTCGGGACAGGGGGGGAACATTCAGTACTTC	CASSYSGQGGNIQYF
TRBJ2-5	NA	TRBV19	NA	TGTGCCAGTAGTATAGATAGGGTGGAGACCCAGTACTTC	CASSIDRVETQYF
TRBJ1-3	NA	TRBV18	once	TGTGCCAGCTCACCACCAGGAAATCCAGCTGGAAACACCATATATTTT	CASSPPGNPAGNTIYF
TRBJ2-3	TRBD1	TRBV2	NA	TGTGCCAGCAGCGCATGGGGGACAGGGAGCACAGATACGCAGTATTTT	CASSAWGTGSTDTQYF
TRBJ2-3	TRBD2	TRBV5-1	NA	TGCGCCAGCAGCCTGCTTTGGTTCCCAAGCGGGGGGGCGACAGATACGCAGTATTTT	CASSLLWFPSGGATDTQYF
TRBJ1-1	TRBD1	TRBV19	NA	TGTGCCAGTAGACGACAGGGGATGAACACTGAAGCTTTCTTT	CASRRQGMNTEAFF
TRBJ2-2	NA	TRBV6-5	NA	TGTGCCAGCAGTTACTCGGGCACCGGGGAGCTGTTTTTT	CASSYSGTGELFF
TRBJ2-3	TRBD1	TRBV3-1/TRBV3-2	NA	TGTGCCAGCAGCCAAATCCCAGGAAGGGACAGGGAACCAGATACGCAGTATTTT	CASSQIPGRDREPDTQYF
TRBJ2-5	TRBD2	TRBV5-6	NA	TGTGCCAGCAGCCCCGGACTAGCGGGGTTGGAGACCCAGTACTTC	CASSPGLAGLETQYF
TRBJ2-3	NA	TRBV9	once	TGTGCCAGCACCCGGACGGGCGACACAGATACGCAGTATTTT	CASTRTGDTDTQYF
TRBJ2-1	NA	TRBV10-3	NA	TGTGCCATCAGTCCCCGGGACCCGTCTCAGGATGAGCAGTTCTTC	CAISPRDPSQDEQFF
TRBJ2-3	TRBD1	TRBV7-2	NA	TGTGCCAGCAGCTTCCAGGGGGCGGATACGCAGTATTTT	CASSFQGADTQYF
TRBJ1-6	NA	TRBV14	NA	TGTGCCAGCAGCCAAGGGCCCCGGGTTAATTCACCCCTCCACTTT	CASSQGPRVNSPLHF
TRBJ1-2	NA	TRBV27	NA	TGTGCCAGCAGTTCTCTTGTAGGGCACTATGGCTACACCTTC	CASSSLVGHYGYTF
TRBJ1-6	NA	TRBV6-1	NA	TGTGCCAGCAGTGAAGGTGTGATTAGGGACTCCACACCCCTCCACTTT	CASSEGVIRDSTPLHF
TRBJ2-5	NA	TRBV5-8	NA	TGTGCCAGCAGCTTTTTGGGCAACCAAGAGACCCAGTACTTC	CASSFLGNQETQYF